These 19 T cell receptor beta chains came from one sample sequenced in a study of blood T cell repertoires in COVID-19. The assay was immunoSEQ multiplex PCR, and TCRdb's table has in-frame clones only and misses some. In the table there are about 120,000 clones, around 89% of which are singletons. Source material: peripheral blood. Source of these receptors: a man in his fifties with acute or convalescent COVID-19.

The chain combines TRBV5-1 with TRBJ1-1; D is possibly TRBD1 (5 bases). V was cut by 0 bases and J by 3 bases, with 15 bases left in between. The CDR3 length is 16 residues. Germline CDR1 and CDR2: SGHRS and YFSETQ. CDR3 amino acids: CASSLGSGGTYTEAFF. The CDR3 DNA follows: TGCGCCAGCAGCTTGGGGTCCGGGGGGACTTACACTGAAGCTTTCTTT.

The V gene is TRBV28, the J gene TRBJ1-2; 11 positions match TRBD1. The J segment lost 4 bases and the V segment lost 5 bases, leaving 9 bases of the junction unmatched. Germline V gives CDR1 MDHEN, CDR2 SYDVKM. This CDR3 is built from 16 residues. The CDR3 here is CASSATYGTGGYGYTF. DNA of the CDR3: TGTGCCAGCAGTGCAACCTATGGGACAGGGGGCTATGGCTACACCTTC.

The CDR3: CASSIDRGTEAFF. CDR3 nucleotides: TGTGCCAGCTCTATCGACAGGGGTACTGAAGCTTTCTTT. This chain connects TRBV18 to TRBJ1-1; 8 bases are a match to TRBD1. Trimming at V came to 6 bases and at J to 5 bases, leaving 5 bases not matched to a gene. Per germline, CDR1 KGHSH and CDR2 LQKENI. This CDR3 has 13 residues.

The rearrangement joins TRBV19 to TRBJ1-1; 8 bases fit TRBD1. CDR1 and CDR2 from the germline V gene are LNHDA and SQIVND (reference sequence). The CDR3 has 17 amino acids. Losses at the gene ends were 5 bases for V and 1 base for J; bases not matched to a gene: 12. The CDR3 here is CASSVTGGYKGNTEAFF. In DNA form, the CDR3 reads TGTGCCAGTAGTGTCACAGGGGGGTACAAGGGGAACACTGAAGCTTTCTTT. Full variable domain (remainder filled in from reference TRBV19 and TRBJ1-1): DGGITQSPKYLFRKEGQNVTLSCEQNLNHDAMYWYRQDPGQGLRLIYYSQIVNDFQKGDIAEGYSVSREKKESFPLTVTSAQKNPTAFYLCASSVTGGYKGNTEAFFGQGTRLTVV.

The V and J genes are TRBV5-1 and TRBJ2-7; 7 bases are shared with TRBD1. The CDR3 runs to 16 residues. Germline CDR1 is SGHRS and CDR2 is YFSETQ. The trim removed 1 base at V and 0 bases at J, leaving 7 bases unmatched. In DNA, the CDR3 is TGCGCCAGCAGCTTGCGGCCCCGACAGGGCTCCTACGAGCAGTACTTC. Translation gives CASSLRPRQGSYEQYF.

This clone was recorded only once. The gene calls are TRBV2 and TRBJ1-2; no definite D call. Germline assignment: CDR1 SNHLY and CDR2 FYNNEI. This CDR3 spans 14 amino acids. V was shortened by 7 bases and J by 3 bases, with 15 bases between the two germline ends. The CDR3 is CASTTRGWHYGYTF. In nucleotides, the CDR3 is TGTGCCAGCACGACGAGAGGGTGGCACTATGGCTACACCTTC.

Worth noting for this clone: This CDR3 is also generated by other DNA sequences in the sample. The V gene is TRBV7-8, the J gene TRBJ2-7; 8 bases are a match to TRBD1. The CDR3 is 15 residues long. CDR1 and CDR2 from the germline V gene are SGHVS and FQNEAQ. Unmatched junction bases numbered 2, after V lost 1 base and J lost 0 bases. The CDR3 protein is CASSLVGTGSYEQYF. The CDR3 DNA follows: TGTGCCAGCAGCTTAGTCGGGACAGGCTCCTACGAGCAGTACTTC.

The chain has TRBV7-9 and TRBJ2-1; 9 nucleotides line up with TRBD2. This CDR3 contains 18 residues. Germline-derived CDR1 and CDR2 are SEHNR and FQNEAQ (reference sequence). V shed 5 bases and J 2 bases; nucleotides not matched to a gene: 13. CDR3 DNA: TGTGCCAGCAGCCCCAGCCCTAGCGGGACTGGTCCCTACAATGAGCAGTTCTTC. Protein: CASSPSPSGTGPYNEQFF.

The chain combines TRBV5-1 with TRBJ2-1, with a possible D match to TRBD1 (5 bases). Trimming cost V 4 bases and J 6 bases, with 17 bases left between them. This CDR3 contains 15 residues. Germline lookup yields CDR1 SGHRS and CDR2 YFSETQ. CDR3 residues: CASSRTPTAFNEQFF. The DNA for the CDR3 is TGCGCCAGCAGCAGGACCCCGACAGCCTTCAATGAGCAGTTCTTC.

The chain uses TRBV7-9 and TRBJ1-1; no firm D call. CDR3 length equals 14 residues. The germline CDR1 and CDR2 sequences are SEHNR and FQNEAQ (reference sequence). V lost 2 bases and J 2 bases, leaving 9 bases between the germline ends. Here the CDR3 DNA reads TGTGCCAGCAGCTTATCCCTAGGCAACACTGAAGCTTTCTTT. Protein sequence: CASSLSLGNTEAFF. Full variable domain (remainder filled in from reference TRBV7-9 and TRBJ1-1): DTGVSQNPRHKITKRGQNVTFRCDPISEHNRLYWYRQTLGQGPEFLTYFQNEAQLEKSRLLSDRFSAERPKGSFSTLEIQRTEQGDSAMYLCASSLSLGNTEAFFGQGTRLTVV.

J is TRBJ1-1 and V is TRBV5-1; 12 bases align to TRBD1. CDR1 and CDR2 from the germline V gene are SGHRS and YFSETQ. V lost 5 bases and J lost 6; bases outside the gene matches: 11. This CDR3 comprises 16 residues. The CDR3: CASRPGTGGIYPEAFF. The DNA for the CDR3 is TGCGCCAGCAGACCCGGGACAGGGGGCATTTACCCTGAAGCTTTCTTT.

V is TRBV13 and J is TRBJ2-7; 8 bases align to TRBD2. The CDR3 consists of 15 residues. J lost 2 bases, V lost 3 bases, and 6 bases had no gene match. Germline V gene lookup returns CDR1 PRHDT and CDR2 FYEKMQ (reference sequence). This CDR3 reads CASSFNPGGAYEQYF. DNA for the CDR3: TGTGCCAGCAGCTTTAACCCGGGAGGGGCCTACGAGCAGTACTTC.

The chain uses TRBV29-1 and TRBJ2-3, with 7 bases identical to TRBD1. Germline V gives CDR1 SQVTM, CDR2 ANQGSEA. J was trimmed by 4 bases and V by 1 base; bases with no gene match: 2. The CDR3 consists of 13 residues. The CDR3 here is CSVEVDRADTQYF. The CDR3 coding sequence is TGCAGCGTTGAAGTCGACAGGGCAGATACGCAGTATTTT.

Turning to this clone: Mismatch with germline at one junction end may stem from a read error. V and J are TRBV2 and TRBJ1-2; D remains unclear. Germline CDR1 SNHLY, CDR2 FYNNEI. The CDR3 covers 13 residues. CDR3 sequence reads: CASSERPRSALLF. For the CDR3, the DNA is TGTGCCAGCAGCGAAAGGCCCAGGTCAGCCCTACTCTTC.

The chain carries TRBV27 and TRBJ2-7; no reliable D call. Germline V CDR1 and CDR2: MNHEY, SMNVEV (reference sequence). There are 13 residues in the CDR3. V lost 5 bases to trimming and J lost 1 base, with 9 bases between them. CDR3 bases: TGTGCCAGCAGTCTGACACAATCCTACGAGCAGTACTTC. It codes for CASSLTQSYEQYF.

The V call is TRBV27, the J call TRBJ1-4; TRBD1 might be the D (5 bases). Germline assignment: CDR1 MNHEY and CDR2 SMNVEV (reference sequence). With 7 bases removed from V and 6 bases from J, the gap between germline ends came to 24 bases. The CDR3 length is 17 residues. For the CDR3, the DNA is TGTGCCAGCACCCCTATGATTGGGGGGGGATTATATGAAAAACTGTTTTTT. Its protein product is CASTPMIGGGLYEKLFF.

This chain connects TRBV18 to TRBJ2-7; perhaps TRBD1 as D (6 bases). V was cut by 1 base and J by 2 bases, with 18 bases left in between. The V gene's germline CDR1 is KGHSH and CDR2 LQKENI. This CDR3 spans 17 amino acids. The CDR3 spells CASSPLSGQTPPYEQYF. CDR3 in DNA: TGTGCCAGCTCACCACTCTCAGGACAGACACCCCCCTACGAGCAGTACTTC.

The V gene is TRBV5-1, the J gene TRBJ1-1; D is perhaps TRBD1 (6 bases). CDR1 is SGHRS, CDR2 YFSETQ, per germline. This CDR3 comprises 14 residues. V lost 4 bases and J lost 1, with 11 bases in between. The CDR3 region is CASSKQTGNTEAFF. The CDR3 nucleotides read TGCGCCAGCAGCAAACAGACAGGGAACACTGAAGCTTTCTTT.

About this clone itself: A read error may account for a junction end that differs from germline. The genes are TRBV7-7 and TRBJ1-5; D uncertain. Germline V gene lookup returns CDR1 SSHAT and CDR2 FNYEAQ (reference sequence). The CDR3 spans 17 residues. CDR3 amino acids: CASSLGRAVDSNQPQHF. The CDR3 DNA follows: TGTGCTAGCAGCTTAGGGCGGGCCGTCGATAGCAATCAGCCCCAGCATTTT.